Presented here are 21 T cell receptor beta chains from one specimen sequenced in a study of Ad26.COV2.S vaccination and SARS-CoV-2 variants. Some clones are missing from TCRdb's copy, which holds only in-frame ones; the method was immunoSEQ multiplex PCR. This sample has over 450,000 clones; about 88% occur once, and the top ten carry around 1.8%. The sample's treatment: some 19 received Ad26.COV2.S at low or high dose, single or two shots; about 5 received placebo; per-sample allocation not given. Sampling was done on day 63 after the first vaccine or placebo injection. Sequenced material: peripheral blood, taken in a trial of Ad26.COV2.S vaccine versus placebo. The receptor source for this set is a person aged 18-60 years who received the Ad26.COV2.S COVID-19 vaccine or a placebo.

The rearrangement joins TRBV18 to TRBJ2-1; no reliable D call. Germline CDR1 is KGHSH and CDR2 is LQKENI. The CDR3 has 14 amino acids. V lost 2 bases to trimming and J lost 2 bases, with 7 bases between them. CDR3 sequence (DNA): TGTGCCAGCTCACCAGTTCTTACCTACAATGAGCAGTTCTTC. Translating gives CASSPVLTYNEQFF.

This clone was seen just once. The identical CDR3 is also encoded by other nucleotide sequences in the sample. This sequence joins TRBV3-1 (or the pseudogene TRBV3-2) and TRBJ1-2; D gene uncertain. The CDR3 runs 12 residues. The germline V gene encodes CDR1 LGHDT and CDR2 YNNKEL (reference sequence). The V end was cut by 1 base, the J end by 4 bases, with 4 bases between. CDR3 amino acids: CASSQGVYGYTF. CDR3 coding DNA: TGTGCCAGCAGCCAAGGGGTCTATGGCTACACCTTC.

The rearrangement links TRBV10-3 to TRBJ1-2; D not certain. Germline CDR1 and CDR2: ENHRY and SYGVKD. Trimming cost V 0 bases and J 2 bases, with 4 bases left between them. This CDR3 contains 13 residues. The CDR3: CAISESINYGYTF. As DNA, the CDR3 is TGTGCCATCAGTGAGTCAATAAACTATGGCTACACCTTC.

J is TRBJ1-5 and V is TRBV28; perhaps TRBD1 as D (6 bases). The CDR3 runs to 14 residues. The germline V gene encodes CDR1 MDHEN and CDR2 SYDVKM. The ends were cut back, 2 bases at V and 7 bases at J, with 12 bases in the middle. CDR3 coding DNA: TGTGCCAGCAGTTTAGGGGGGCGGCTACAGCCCCAGCATTTT. Translating gives CASSLGGRLQPQHF. Based on the CDR3 plus reference TRBV28 and TRBJ1-5, the full variable domain is DVKVTQSSRYLVKRTGEKVFLECVQDMDHENMFWYRQDPGLGLRLIYFSYDVKMKEKGDIPEGYSVSREKKERFSLILESASTNQTSMYLCASSLGGRLQPQHFGDGTRLSIL.

The rearrangement links TRBV5-6 to TRBJ1-5; possible D gene TRBD1, 5 bases. Trimming pared 0 bases from V and 3 bases from J, leaving 7 bases between. Germline-derived CDR1 and CDR2 are SGHDT and YYEEEE. There are 14 residues in the CDR3. The CDR3 reads CASSLARDNQPQHF. CDR3 in DNA: TGTGCCAGCAGCTTGGCCAGGGACAATCAGCCCCAGCATTTT.

Only a few counts were recorded for this clone. The chain links TRBV4-1 to TRBJ2-6; D ambiguous. The CDR3 spans 17 residues. Germline V gene data show CDR1 as MGHRA and CDR2 as YSYEKL. V was trimmed by 1 base and J by 0 bases, leaving 10 bases between them. CDR3 region: CASSQGLLGSGANVLTF. CDR3 in DNA: TGCGCCAGCAGCCAAGGGTTGTTGGGCTCTGGGGCCAACGTCCTGACTTTC.

The rearrangement joins TRBV6-5 to TRBJ1-2; D not resolved. V lost 2 bases, J lost 4 bases, and 11 bases lay in between. The CDR3 is 14 residues long. Germline V CDR1 and CDR2: MNHEY, SVGAGI. For the CDR3, the DNA is TGTGCCAGCAGTTACAGGGAAGGAGGCTATGGCTACACCTTC. It specifies CASSYREGGYGYTF.

CDR3 protein: CASSPPNYGYTF. In nucleotides, the CDR3 is TGTGCCAGCAGCCCACCTAACTATGGCTACACCTTC. The J gene is TRBJ1-2, the V gene TRBV6-4; unclear D gene. Trimming shortened V by 6 bases and J by 0 bases, and 5 bases separated the two germline ends. Germline V gene sequence: CDR1 MRHNA, CDR2 SNTAGT. The CDR3 is made up of 12 amino acids.

V and J are TRBV28 and TRBJ2-5; 11 nucleotides line up with TRBD2. V lost 7 bases and J lost 13; bases outside the gene matches: 17. Germline V gene data show CDR1 as MDHEN and CDR2 as SYDVKM. This CDR3 is built from 15 residues. Here the CDR3 DNA reads TGTGCCAGCACCGAGGGCGGGGTCAGAGGGACTAGCGGGTACTTC. The encoded protein is CASTEGGVRGTSGYF.

The chain has TRBV6-2 or TRBV6-3 and TRBJ1-1, with unresolved D. The CDR3 is 15 amino acids. Germline CDR1 is MNHEY and CDR2 is SVGEGT. V was pared by 2 bases and J by 4 bases, with 14 bases between. CDR3 amino acids: CASSYGWAGTTEAFF. In DNA form, the CDR3 reads TGTGCCAGCAGTTACGGATGGGCCGGAACCACTGAAGCTTTCTTT.

The CDR3 region has the DNA TGTGCCACCTCGACAGCGGCCGGGGAGCTGTTTTTT. Residues: CATSTAAGELFF. The genes are TRBV19 and TRBJ2-2; either TRBD1 or TRBD2 may fit D (5 bases each). This CDR3 has 12 amino acids. V was shortened by 10 bases and J by 6 bases, with 12 bases between the two germline ends. Germline V CDR1 and CDR2: LNHDA, SQIVND (reference sequence).

V gene TRBV4-1 combines with J gene TRBJ1-2; D remains ambiguous. Per germline, CDR1 MGHRA and CDR2 YSYEKL. This CDR3 is built from 15 residues. The V and J ends lost 4 bases and 4 bases respectively, with 16 bases between them. The CDR3 is CASSPQPGEGYGYTF. The CDR3, as DNA: TGCGCCAGCAGCCCCCAGCCTGGGGAGGGCTATGGCTACACCTTC.

This chain connects TRBV19 to TRBJ2-7; D may be TRBD1 (5 bases). Trimming pared 6 bases from V and 3 bases from J, leaving 15 bases between. The germline V gene encodes CDR1 LNHDA and CDR2 SQIVND (reference sequence). CDR3 length: 14 residues. The CDR3 bases are TGTGCCAGTAGGATGACAGCTAAGGGCTACGAGCAGTACTTC. It codes for CASRMTAKGYEQYF.

V usage is TRBV27 and J usage is TRBJ2-1; 12 nucleotides align to TRBD1. The CDR3 is 15 residues long. J was trimmed by 9 bases and V by 2 bases; bases with no gene match: 5. CDR1 and CDR2 (germline): MNHEY, SMNVEV (reference sequence). CDR3: CASSLRDRGRREQFF. In DNA form, the CDR3 reads TGTGCCAGCAGTTTACGGGACAGGGGGCGCCGTGAGCAGTTCTTC.

V gene TRBV10-3 combines with J gene TRBJ2-5; 9 positions match TRBD1. CDR3 length: 15 residues. J was trimmed by 5 bases and V by 6 bases; bases with no gene match: 10. Germline V gives CDR1 ENHRY, CDR2 SYGVKD. The CDR3 DNA sequence: TGTGCCATCAGCCCTAGACAGGGGGAAGGGGAGACCCAGTACTTC. Its translation: CAISPRQGEGETQYF.

The rearrangement links TRBV9 to TRBJ2-7; D uncertain. The CDR3 is 14 amino acids. Trimming left V 0 bases short and J 1 base short, with 8 bases between. The germline V gene has CDR1 SGDLS and CDR2 YYNGEE. CDR3 sequence (DNA): TGTGCCAGCAGCGTAGGGCCCGGATCCTACGAGCAGTACTTC. Amino acid sequence: CASSVGPGSYEQYF.

Here the CDR3 DNA reads TGTGCCACCAGCAGAGAAGCAGGGAGCGGCTACACCTTC. It specifies CATSREAGSGYTF. This chain uses TRBV15 with TRBJ1-2, with D perhaps matching TRBD1 (5 bases). CDR3 length: 13 residues. The V end was cut by 0 bases, the J end by 8 bases, with 10 bases between. Germline V CDR1 and CDR2: LNHNV, YYDKDF (reference sequence).

Here the CDR3 reads CASSKIKPNNEQFF. The CDR3 nucleotides read TGTGCCAGCAGTAAAATAAAACCAAACAATGAGCAGTTCTTC. The V and J genes are TRBV28 and TRBJ2-1, with D unclear. The ends were cut back, 5 bases at V and 5 bases at J, with 13 bases in the middle. CDR3 length: 14 residues. Per germline, CDR1 MDHEN and CDR2 SYDVKM.

This clone was seen a handful of times. Here the CDR3 DNA reads TGTGCCAGCAGCTCAAGGCGACAGGGGGCGGGCACAGATACGCAGTATTTT. This translates into CASSSRRQGAGTDTQYF. This sequence joins TRBV7-9 and TRBJ2-3, with 10 bases that match TRBD1. The CDR3 loop spans 17 amino acids. CDR1 is SEHNR and CDR2 is FQNEAQ in the germline V gene (reference sequence). The V gene end was trimmed by 4 bases and the J gene end by 1 base; junction bases not matched to a gene: 8.

The chain couples TRBV7-9 to TRBJ2-1; 7 nucleotides agree with TRBD2. Germline trimming cut 3 bases from V and 0 bases from J; bases unmatched to any gene: 5. Germline CDR1 reads SEHNR; CDR2 reads FQNEAQ (reference sequence). CDR3 length equals 16 residues. CDR3 coding DNA: TGTGCCAGCAGCTTGCTAGCGGATCGCTCCTACAATGAGCAGTTCTTC. Its protein product is CASSLLADRSYNEQFF.

This chain uses TRBV14 with TRBJ1-4; 9 bases are shared with TRBD1. CDR3 length equals 15 residues. Germline V CDR1 and CDR2: SGHDN, FVKESK. Trimming removed 4 bases from V and 10 bases from J; junction bases left unmatched: 10. As DNA, the CDR3 is TGTGCCAGCAGCCGGAACCGGGACAGGGCTGGAAAACTGTTTTTT. Residues: CASSRNRDRAGKLFF. The full variable domain, rest sourced from reference TRBV14 and TRBJ1-4, is EAGVTQFPSHSVIEKGQTVTLRCDPISGHDNLYWYRRVMGKEIKFLLHFVKESKQDESGMPNNRFLAERTGGTYSTLKVQPAELEDSGVYFCASSRNRDRAGKLFFGSGTQLSVL.